These 7 T cell receptor beta chains originate from one sample sequenced in a study of T cell repertoires in cytomegalovirus infection. Which antigens these TCRs recognize remains unknown. One entry per CDR3 protein results from TCRdb running MiXCR on the reads. The sample holds 95,000 to 150,000 distinct CDR3 sequences, over 30% seen once. Material: CD8+ T cells from cultured PBMCs, obtained from culture after CMV antigen stimulation. These receptors were obtained from a human donor in good health (CMV status not recorded). Some clones in this sample may be carry-over from other donors' samples.

Note on this clonotype: A single base separates this from a much larger clone, so it may be a read error. The V call is TRBV7-8, the J call TRBJ2-5; D is undetermined. The CDR3 extends over 15 amino acids. Per the germline V gene, CDR1 is SGHVS and CDR2 is FQNEAQ. CDR3 DNA: TGTGTCAGCAGCCTCCTCCAAGAACCGCAAGAGACCCAGTACTTC. This translates into CVSSLLQEPQETQYF.

V and J are TRBV11-2 and TRBJ2-3; D remains unclear. CDR3 length: 14 amino acids. V lost 5 bases, J lost 4 bases, and 13 bases lay in between. CDR1 and CDR2 from the germline V gene are SGHAT and FQNNGV. CDR3 amino acids: CASSPPGPADTQYF. The CDR3 region has the DNA TGTGCCAGCAGCCCACCGGGTCCCGCAGATACGCAGTATTTT.

This clonotype was seen at least ten times. The J gene is TRBJ2-2, the V gene TRBV3-1, with TRBD1 matching over 9 bases. After removal of 0 bases from V and 9 bases from J, the junction contained 11 bases not matched to a gene. CDR1 LGHDT and CDR2 YNNKEL come from the germline V gene (reference sequence). This CDR3 region has 17 residues. Written as DNA, the CDR3 is TGTGCCAGCAGCCAAGATAGGGACAGGGACCCGACCCGGGAGCTGTTTTTT. Its protein is CASSQDRDRDPTRELFF.

V and J are TRBV7-2 and TRBJ2-1; 11 bases are a match to TRBD1. This CDR3 spans 16 amino acids. Trimming at V came to 1 base and at J to 8 bases, leaving 7 bases not matched to a gene. Germline V lookup: CDR1 SGHTA, CDR2 FQGNSA. The CDR3 here is CASSLVGTGGSDEQFF. The CDR3 bases are TGTGCCAGCAGCTTAGTAGGGACAGGGGGTTCGGATGAGCAGTTCTTC.

This clonotype has only a few counts. V and J are TRBV6-4 and TRBJ2-3, with 8 bases lining up with TRBD1. Germline values: CDR1 MRHNA, CDR2 SNTAGT. This CDR3 region has 14 residues. Germline trimming cut 9 bases from V and 6 bases from J; bases unmatched to any gene: 11. The chain's CDR3 is CASMQGAHGDTQYF. DNA for the CDR3: TGTGCCAGTATGCAGGGGGCGCATGGGGATACGCAGTATTTT.

In this sample, this clonotype turned up a few times. V and J are TRBV10-3 and TRBJ2-3, with D perhaps TRBD1 (6 bases). CDR1 ENHRY and CDR2 SYGVKD come from the germline V gene. V was shortened by 4 bases and J by 3 bases, with 11 bases between the two germline ends. This CDR3 has 14 amino acids. The CDR3 region has the DNA TGTGCCATCAGTGTGGTCCAGGGGACAGATACGCAGTATTTT. Its protein product is CAISVVQGTDTQYF.

The chain combines TRBV6-6 with TRBJ2-2; 10 positions match TRBD1. Per germline, CDR1 MNHNY and CDR2 SVGAGI (reference sequence). The CDR3 extends over 18 amino acids. The V and J ends lost 0 bases and 5 bases, in that order; junction bases with no gene match: 9. The CDR3 region is CASSYSLGTGEETGELFF. The CDR3 bases are TGTGCCAGCAGTTACTCTCTCGGGACAGGGGAAGAAACCGGGGAGCTGTTTTTT.